Sequencing of this T cell receptor (beta chain) was carried out in a study of OX40 agonist ivuxolimab in advanced cancers. Study details: Participants could have had prior anti-PD-1, anti-PD-L1 or anti-CTLA-4 therapy, and around 40% had some. There were three patients with partial responses, one having hepatocellular carcinoma and two cutaneous melanoma.

This table comes from immunoSEQ multiplex PCR, and its TCRdb copy is limited to in-frame clones, with some not included. This sample has around 26,000 clones; around nine tenths occur once, and the top ten carry approximately 22%. For this clone: Its matching antigen is unknown.

Whole-study findings and limits: Some patients who did not respond also had low normalized T-cell clonal expansion. At 0.1 to 3.0 mg/kg and by week 6, clonal expansion occurred in CD4+ and CD8+ blood T cells.

The CDR3 is 15 amino acids. V dropped 7 bases and J dropped 3; count of bases not matched to a gene: 11. Germline values: CDR1 LNHDA, CDR2 SQIVND (reference sequence). The sample was CD4+ or CD8+ T cells sorted from blood, taken in a trial of the OX40 agonist ivuxolimab. This chain uses TRBV19 with TRBJ2-7; 8 bases match TRBD1. This TCR was recovered from an adult with an advanced solid tumor such as melanoma, head and neck, liver or kidney cancer. The CDR3 loop is CASMVVAGGFYEQYF. For the CDR3, the DNA is TGTGCCAGTATGGTTGTGGCAGGGGGCTTCTACGAGCAGTACTTC.